This T cell receptor (beta chain) emerged from a study of blood T cell repertoires in COVID-19. On the study more broadly: The United States, Italy and Spain provided the acute and convalescent COVID-19 samples. T cells, B-cell-depleted T cells, or PBMCs supplied cDNA or gDNA.

In the authors' workflow: Reference gene primer amplification yielded estimated nucleated cell counts. Method: immunoSEQ multiplex PCR; TCRdb's copy keeps in-frame clones and lacks some. The V and J calls and the clone size are those of that table, but D and trimming were determined from the DNA. Altogether 400,000 to 550,000 clones are present, around 88% being singletons, with the ten largest covering approximately 4.3%. V was pared by 2 bases and J by 0 bases, with 12 bases between. CDR1 and CDR2 (germline): SGDLS, YYNGEE. The CDR3 has 16 residues. This receptor was taken from a woman in her 30s with acute or convalescent COVID-19. The sample comprised peripheral blood. This chain links TRBV9 with TRBJ2-1; D is perhaps TRBD2 (6 bases). CDR3 coding DNA: TGTGCCAGCAGCGTTGGCGGGGATAGCTCCTACAATGAGCAGTTCTTC. This codes for CASSVGGDSSYNEQFF.